This TCR beta chain comes out of a study of blood T cell repertoires in COVID-19. Study-wide context: Both acute and convalescent COVID-19 samples were obtained from the United States, Italy and Spain. In each case, the material was cDNA or gDNA derived from T cells, B-cell-depleted T cells, or PBMCs.

Under the authors' procedure: Reference gene primers were amplified, and this amplification served to estimate nucleated cell counts. Here immunoSEQ multiplex PCR was the method, and the copy in TCRdb shows in-frame clones only, minus some. Clone size and V and J calls were adopted from that table, with D and trimming inferred from the DNA. Among 120,000 or so clones, around 63% were seen once, and the ten largest hold around 2%. Trimming shortened V by 1 base and J by 1 base, and 6 bases separated the two germline ends. In germline, CDR1 is SGHRS, CDR2 YFSETQ. The CDR3 covers 14 residues. The sample was peripheral blood. The receptor's source is a woman between 70 and 85 years old with acute or convalescent COVID-19. The chain employs TRBV5-1 and TRBJ2-1, with a tentative D call TRBD1 (6 bases). DNA for the CDR3: TGCGCCAGCAGCTTGAGGGGGTCCTACAATGAGCAGTTCTTC. The encoded protein is CASSLRGSYNEQFF.